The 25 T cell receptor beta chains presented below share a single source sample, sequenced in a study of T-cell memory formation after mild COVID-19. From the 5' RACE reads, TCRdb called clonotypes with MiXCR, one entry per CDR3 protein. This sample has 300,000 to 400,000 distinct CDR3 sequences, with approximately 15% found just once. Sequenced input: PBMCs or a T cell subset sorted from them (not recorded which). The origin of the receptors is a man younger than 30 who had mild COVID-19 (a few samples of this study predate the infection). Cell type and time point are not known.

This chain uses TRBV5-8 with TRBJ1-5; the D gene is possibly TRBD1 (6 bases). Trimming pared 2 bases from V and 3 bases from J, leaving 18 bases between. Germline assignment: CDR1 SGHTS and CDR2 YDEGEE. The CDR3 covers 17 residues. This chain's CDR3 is CASSFSLDYRVNQPQHF. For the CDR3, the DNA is TGTGCCAGCAGCTTCAGTTTGGATTACAGGGTCAATCAGCCCCAGCATTTT.

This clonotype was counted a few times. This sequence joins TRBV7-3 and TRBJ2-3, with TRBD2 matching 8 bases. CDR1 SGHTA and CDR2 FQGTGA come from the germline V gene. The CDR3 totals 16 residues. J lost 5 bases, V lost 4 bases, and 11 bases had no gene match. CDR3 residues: CASSSLGGGGRDTQYF. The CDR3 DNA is TGTGCCAGCAGCTCTCTCGGGGGGGGAGGCCGAGATACGCAGTATTTT.

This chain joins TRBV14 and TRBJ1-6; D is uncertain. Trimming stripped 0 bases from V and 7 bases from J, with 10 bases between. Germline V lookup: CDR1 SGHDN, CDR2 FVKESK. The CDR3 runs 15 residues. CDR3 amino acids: CASSQDWVGNSPLHF. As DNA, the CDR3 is TGTGCCAGCAGCCAAGACTGGGTTGGGAATTCACCCCTCCACTTT.

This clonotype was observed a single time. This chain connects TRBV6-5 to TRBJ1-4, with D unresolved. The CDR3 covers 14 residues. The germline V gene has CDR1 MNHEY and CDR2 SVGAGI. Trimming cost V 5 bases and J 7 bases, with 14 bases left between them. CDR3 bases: TGTGCCAGCAGTCGGACGGCCCTCAGTGAAAAACTGTTTTTT. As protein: CASSRTALSEKLFF.

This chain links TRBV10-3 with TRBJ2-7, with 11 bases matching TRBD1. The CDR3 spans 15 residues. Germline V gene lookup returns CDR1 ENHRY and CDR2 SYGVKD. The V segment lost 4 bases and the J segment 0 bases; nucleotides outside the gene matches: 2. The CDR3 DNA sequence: TGTGCCATCAGTGCCGGGACAGGGGGCTCCTACGAGCAGTACGTC. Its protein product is CAISAGTGGSYEQYV.

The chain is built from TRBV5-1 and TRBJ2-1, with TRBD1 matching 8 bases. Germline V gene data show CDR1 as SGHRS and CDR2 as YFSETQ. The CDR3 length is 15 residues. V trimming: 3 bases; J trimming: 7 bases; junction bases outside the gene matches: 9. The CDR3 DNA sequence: TGCGCCAGCAGCTCAGAGCAGGGGGCGGGTAATGAGCAGTTCTTC. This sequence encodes CASSSEQGAGNEQFF.

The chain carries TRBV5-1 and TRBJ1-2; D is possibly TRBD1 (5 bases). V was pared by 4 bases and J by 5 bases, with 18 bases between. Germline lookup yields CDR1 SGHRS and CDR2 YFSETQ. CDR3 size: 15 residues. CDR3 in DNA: TGCGCCAGCAGCCGGGACGCGACCTACGCTTATGGCTACACCTTC. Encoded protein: CASSRDATYAYGYTF.

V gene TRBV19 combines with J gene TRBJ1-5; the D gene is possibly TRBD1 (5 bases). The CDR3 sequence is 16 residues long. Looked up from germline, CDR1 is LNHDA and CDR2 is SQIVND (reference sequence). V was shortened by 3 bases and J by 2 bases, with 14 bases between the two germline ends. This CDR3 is CASSISGGFGNQPQHF. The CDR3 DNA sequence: TGTGCCAGTAGTATCTCCGGGGGTTTTGGCAATCAGCCCCAGCATTTT.

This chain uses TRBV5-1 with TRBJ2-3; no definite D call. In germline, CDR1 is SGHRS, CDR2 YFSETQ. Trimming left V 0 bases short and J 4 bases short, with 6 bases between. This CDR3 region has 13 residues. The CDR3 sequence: CASSLDPADTQYF. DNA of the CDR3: TGCGCCAGCAGCTTGGACCCAGCAGATACGCAGTATTTT.

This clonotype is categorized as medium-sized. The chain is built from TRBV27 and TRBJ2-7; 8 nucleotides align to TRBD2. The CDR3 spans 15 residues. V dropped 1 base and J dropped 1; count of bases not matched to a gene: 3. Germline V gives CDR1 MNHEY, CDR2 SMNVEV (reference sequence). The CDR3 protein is CASSLLAGSSYEQYF. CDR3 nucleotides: TGTGCCAGCAGTTTATTAGCGGGGTCTTCCTACGAGCAGTACTTC.

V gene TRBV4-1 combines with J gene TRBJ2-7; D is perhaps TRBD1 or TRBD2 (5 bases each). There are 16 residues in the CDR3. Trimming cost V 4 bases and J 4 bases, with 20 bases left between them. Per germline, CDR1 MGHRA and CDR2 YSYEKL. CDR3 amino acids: CASSPSLGDGTYEQYF. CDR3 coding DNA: TGCGCCAGCAGCCCTTCCCTCGGGGACGGAACATACGAGCAGTACTTC.

The CDR3 DNA is TGTGCCAGCAGCGAACTGTCGCCTACGCAGTATTTT. Its protein product is CASSELSPTQYF. V and J are TRBV9 and TRBJ2-3; D remains ambiguous. The V and J ends lost 3 bases and 8 bases respectively, with 10 bases between them. This CDR3 has 12 amino acids. CDR1 and CDR2 (germline): SGDLS, YYNGEE.

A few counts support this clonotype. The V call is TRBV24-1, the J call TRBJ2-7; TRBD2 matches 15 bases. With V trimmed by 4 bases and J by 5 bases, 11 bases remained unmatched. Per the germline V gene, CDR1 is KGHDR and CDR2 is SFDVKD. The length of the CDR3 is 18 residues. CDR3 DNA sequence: TGTGCCACCAGTGAGTTCGGGACTAGCGGGGGGCACCCCCACGAGCAGTACTTC. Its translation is CATSEFGTSGGHPHEQYF.

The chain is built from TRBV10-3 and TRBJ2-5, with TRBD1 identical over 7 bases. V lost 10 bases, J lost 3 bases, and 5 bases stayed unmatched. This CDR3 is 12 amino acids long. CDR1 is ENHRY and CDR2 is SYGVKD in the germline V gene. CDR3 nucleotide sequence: TGTGCCACCTCCGGGACAGAAGAGACCCAGTACTTC. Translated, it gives CATSGTEETQYF.

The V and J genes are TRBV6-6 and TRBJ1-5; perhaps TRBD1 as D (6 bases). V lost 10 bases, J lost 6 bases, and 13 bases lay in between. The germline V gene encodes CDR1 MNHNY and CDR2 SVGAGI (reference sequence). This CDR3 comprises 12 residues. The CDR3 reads CATTTGFQPQHF. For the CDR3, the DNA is TGTGCCACCACTACAGGGTTTCAGCCCCAGCATTTT.

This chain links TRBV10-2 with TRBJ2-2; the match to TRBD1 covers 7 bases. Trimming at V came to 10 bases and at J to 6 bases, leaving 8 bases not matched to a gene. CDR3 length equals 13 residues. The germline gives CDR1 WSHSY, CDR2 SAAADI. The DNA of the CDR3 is TGCGCCATCCCTGGCAGGGGGTCCGGGGAGCTGTTTTTT. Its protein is CAIPGRGSGELFF.

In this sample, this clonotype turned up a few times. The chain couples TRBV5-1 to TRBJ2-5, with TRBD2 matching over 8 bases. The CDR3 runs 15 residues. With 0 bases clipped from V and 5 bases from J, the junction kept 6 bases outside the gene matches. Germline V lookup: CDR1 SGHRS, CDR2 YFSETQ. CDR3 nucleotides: TGCGCCAGCAGCTTGGGGTCAGCGGGGGAGGAGACCCAGTACTTC. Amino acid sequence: CASSLGSAGEETQYF.

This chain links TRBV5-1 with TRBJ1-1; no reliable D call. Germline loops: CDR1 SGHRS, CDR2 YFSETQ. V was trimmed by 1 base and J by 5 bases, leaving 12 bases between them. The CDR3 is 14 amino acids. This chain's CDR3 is CASSLRLAGTEAFF. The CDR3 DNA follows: TGCGCCAGCAGCTTGCGGCTAGCGGGGACTGAAGCTTTCTTT.

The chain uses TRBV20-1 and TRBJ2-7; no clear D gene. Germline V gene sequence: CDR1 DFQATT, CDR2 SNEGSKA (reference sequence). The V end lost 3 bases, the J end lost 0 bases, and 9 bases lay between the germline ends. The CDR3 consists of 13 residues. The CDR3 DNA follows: TGCAGTGCTAGGACTGCTACCTCCTACGAGCAGTACGTC. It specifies CSARTATSYEQYV.

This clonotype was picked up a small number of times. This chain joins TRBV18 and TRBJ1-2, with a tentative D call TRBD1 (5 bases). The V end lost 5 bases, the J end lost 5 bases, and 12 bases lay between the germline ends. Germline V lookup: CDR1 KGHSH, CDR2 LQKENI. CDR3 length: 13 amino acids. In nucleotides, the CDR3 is TGTGCCAGCTCAGATGGGAGGGGATATGGCTACACCTTC. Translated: CASSDGRGYGYTF.

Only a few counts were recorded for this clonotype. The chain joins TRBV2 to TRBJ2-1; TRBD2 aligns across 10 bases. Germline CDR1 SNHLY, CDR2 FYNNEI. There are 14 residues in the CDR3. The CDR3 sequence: CATTSGAGLDEQFF. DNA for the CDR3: TGTGCTACTACTAGCGGGGCGGGCCTGGATGAGCAGTTCTTC.

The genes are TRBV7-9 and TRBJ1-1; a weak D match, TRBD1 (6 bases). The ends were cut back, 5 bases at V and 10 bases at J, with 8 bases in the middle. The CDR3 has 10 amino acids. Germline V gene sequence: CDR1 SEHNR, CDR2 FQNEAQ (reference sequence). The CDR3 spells CASSAGVAFF. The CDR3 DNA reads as TGTGCCAGCAGCGCAGGGGTAGCTTTCTTT.

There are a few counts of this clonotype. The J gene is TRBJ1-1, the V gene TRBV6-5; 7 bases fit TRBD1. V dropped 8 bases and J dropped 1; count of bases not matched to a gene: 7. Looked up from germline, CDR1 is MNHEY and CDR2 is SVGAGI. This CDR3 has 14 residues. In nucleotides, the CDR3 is TGTGCCAGCCGCAGGGGGAAAACGAACACTGAAGCTTTCTTT. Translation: CASRRGKTNTEAFF.

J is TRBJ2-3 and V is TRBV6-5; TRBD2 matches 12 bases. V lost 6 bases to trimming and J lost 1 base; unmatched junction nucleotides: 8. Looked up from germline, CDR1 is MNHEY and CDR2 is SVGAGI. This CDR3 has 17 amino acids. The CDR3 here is CASSRQGLAGRTDTQYF. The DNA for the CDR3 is TGTGCCAGCAGCCGACAGGGACTAGCGGGCCGCACAGATACGCAGTATTTT.

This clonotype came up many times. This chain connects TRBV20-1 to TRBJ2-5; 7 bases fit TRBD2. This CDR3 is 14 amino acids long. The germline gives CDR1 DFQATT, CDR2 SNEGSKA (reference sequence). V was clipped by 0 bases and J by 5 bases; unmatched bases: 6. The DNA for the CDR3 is TGCAGTGCTAGAGATCGAGCGGGGTGGGAGACCCAGTACTTC. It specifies CSARDRAGWETQYF.